Here is one T cell receptor beta chain with its context. Its antigen is unknown. These data come from a study of radiotherapy plus CTLA-4 blockade in lung cancer. Across the study: Among patients, approximately 17% showed objective responses, and around 30% had disease control. Study observations and caveats: Blood TCR clones of tumor origin expanded after radiotherapy plus ipilimumab. Reports state that early shifts in blood T cell clones, with interferon-beta, best predicted response.

Patients had chemo-refractory metastatic non-small-cell lung cancer and received focal radiation plus CTLA-4 blockade that used ipilimumab. Germline-derived CDR1 and CDR2 are SEHNR and FQNEAQ (reference sequence). V was pared by 1 base and J by 0 bases, with 10 bases between. This CDR3 is built from 15 residues. Produced via immunoSEQ multiplex PCR; TCRdb's table is partial and in-frame only. This sample has tens of thousands of clones, with roughly 79% found just once. The rearrangement joins TRBV7-9 to TRBJ2-7; D is possibly TRBD2 (5 bases). The clonotype comes from a human donor with non-small cell lung cancer that progressed on radiotherapy plus ipilimumab. This sample comprised peripheral blood, obtained from a patient treated with radiotherapy plus ipilimumab. CDR3 loop: CASSLDGSSSYEQYF. The CDR3 region has the DNA TGTGCCAGCAGCTTAGATGGGAGCAGCTCCTACGAGCAGTACTTC.